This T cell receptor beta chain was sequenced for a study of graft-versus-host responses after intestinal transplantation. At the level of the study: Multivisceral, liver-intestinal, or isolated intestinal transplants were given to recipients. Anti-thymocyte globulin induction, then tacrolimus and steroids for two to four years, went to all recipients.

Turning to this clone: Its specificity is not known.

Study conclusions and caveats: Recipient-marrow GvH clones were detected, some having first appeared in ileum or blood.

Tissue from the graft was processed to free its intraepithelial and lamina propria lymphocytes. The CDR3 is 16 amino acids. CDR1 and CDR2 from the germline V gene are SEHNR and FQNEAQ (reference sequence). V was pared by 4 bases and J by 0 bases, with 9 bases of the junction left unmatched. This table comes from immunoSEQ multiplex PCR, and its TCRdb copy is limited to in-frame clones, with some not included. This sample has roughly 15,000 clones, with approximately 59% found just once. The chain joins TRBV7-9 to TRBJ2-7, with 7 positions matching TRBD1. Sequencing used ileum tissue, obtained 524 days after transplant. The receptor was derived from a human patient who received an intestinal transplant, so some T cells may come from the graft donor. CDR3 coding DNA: TGTGCCAGCAGCTCGAGGACAGGAAAGAGCTCCTACGAGCAGTACTTC. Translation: CASSSRTGKSSYEQYF.